These 13 T cell receptor beta chains share one sample of origin, sequenced in a study of identical twins. TCRdb reanalysed the 5' RACE reads using MiXCR and keeps one entry per CDR3 protein. The table lists about 260,000 distinct CDR3 sequences, roughly 7% of them singletons. The same sample was also used in a study of yellow fever vaccine responses in identical twins.

The sample comprised memory (CD45RO+) T cells sorted from blood. These receptors were collected from a young woman in good health.

This clonotype showed up just a few times. The chain carries TRBV19 and TRBJ2-1; 8 nucleotides align to TRBD1. V gave up 4 bases and J gave up 9 bases; unmatched junction bases: 5. The CDR3 is 13 amino acids. Germline assignment: CDR1 LNHDA and CDR2 SQIVND (reference sequence). The CDR3 DNA follows: TGTGCCAGTAGTAGGGCAGACAGGGGTGAGCAGTTCTTC. Translated: CASSRADRGEQFF.

The gene calls are TRBV20-1 and TRBJ2-3; D perhaps matches TRBD2 (5 bases). Trimming left V 3 bases short and J 1 base short, with 5 bases between. The CDR3 length is 12 residues. The germline gives CDR1 DFQATT, CDR2 SNEGSKA (reference sequence). The CDR3 loop is CSASGGTDTQYF. In nucleotides, the CDR3 is TGCAGTGCTAGCGGGGGCACAGATACGCAGTATTTT.

This clonotype was detected ten times or more. The chain recombines TRBV18 with TRBJ1-1; D unclear. This CDR3 has 16 amino acids. Germline V gives CDR1 KGHSH, CDR2 LQKENI. Trimming cost V 3 bases and J 1 base, with 15 bases left between them. The CDR3 here is CASSPDYPGENTEAFF. CDR3 nucleotide sequence: TGTGCCAGCTCACCGGACTACCCCGGCGAGAACACTGAAGCTTTCTTT.

V usage is TRBV5-6 and J usage is TRBJ2-7, with TRBD1 as a possible D gene (6 bases). V was pared by 4 bases and J by 4 bases, with 15 bases between. CDR1 is SGHDT and CDR2 is YYEEEE in the germline V gene. The CDR3 length is 14 residues. CDR3 nucleotides: TGTGCCAGCAGCCGACAGGATACTGGGTACGAGCAGTACTTC. Residues: CASSRQDTGYEQYF. Full variable domain (missing parts from reference TRBV5-6 and TRBJ2-7): DAGVTQSPTHLIKTRGQQVTLRCSPKSGHDTVSWYQQALGQGPQFIFQYYEEEERQRGNFPDRFSGHQFPNYSSELNVNALLLGDSALYLCASSRQDTGYEQYFGPGTRLTVT.

This sequence joins TRBV20-1 and TRBJ2-1; perhaps TRBD2 as D (6 bases). CDR1 and CDR2 from the germline V gene are DFQATT and SNEGSKA (reference sequence). V was pared by 6 bases and J by 0 bases, with 15 bases between. CDR3 size: 15 residues. The CDR3 spells CSAPGSVSSYNEQFF. CDR3 sequence (DNA): TGCAGTGCACCCGGGAGCGTCAGCTCCTACAATGAGCAGTTCTTC.

The chain carries TRBV11-3 and TRBJ2-1; TRBD2 matches 12 bases. The CDR3 consists of 15 residues. CDR1 is SGHNT, CDR2 YENEEA, per germline. V was pared by 6 bases and J by 8 bases, with 8 bases of the junction left unmatched. The CDR3 spells CASRPTSGSRDEQFF. In DNA, the CDR3 is TGTGCCAGCAGACCGACTAGCGGGAGTCGCGATGAGCAGTTCTTC.

This clonotype was seen a handful of times. Here the CDR3 reads CASSVRLASGNEQFF. The CDR3 DNA reads TGTGCCAGCAGTGTGAGGCTAGCGTCTGGCAATGAGCAGTTCTTC. V and J are TRBV2 and TRBJ2-1, with D possibly TRBD2 on 6 matching bases. Germline V gene lookup returns CDR1 SNHLY and CDR2 FYNNEI. The V end lost 4 bases, the J end lost 6 bases, and 16 bases lay between the germline ends. This CDR3 contains 15 residues.

J is TRBJ2-1 and V is TRBV20-1; D may be TRBD1 or TRBD2 (5 bases each). V lost 5 bases and J 6 bases, leaving 11 bases between the germline ends. Germline CDR1 DFQATT, CDR2 SNEGSKA (reference sequence). The CDR3 has 12 residues. CDR3 coding DNA: TGCAGTGCTCAACGGGACCTCAATGAGCAGTTCTTC. It codes for CSAQRDLNEQFF.

This clonotype was recorded a few times. The J gene is TRBJ2-1, the V gene TRBV20-1; D may be TRBD1 or TRBD2 (5 bases each). This CDR3 comprises 15 residues. Trimming removed 6 bases from V and 6 bases from J, with 21 bases in between. Germline values: CDR1 DFQATT, CDR2 SNEGSKA (reference sequence). The CDR3 DNA reads as TGCAGTGCCAGTATGGGTCAGGGACCGGGCAATGAGCAGTTCTTC. Its translation: CSASMGQGPGNEQFF.

This clonotype has at least ten counts. The chain combines TRBV14 with TRBJ1-2, with 7 bases lining up with TRBD1. Trimming removed 1 base from V and 4 bases from J; junction bases left unmatched: 3. This CDR3 spans 14 amino acids. Germline V gives CDR1 SGHDN, CDR2 FVKESK. CDR3 in amino acids: CASSQARGFYGYTF. CDR3 sequence (DNA): TGTGCCAGCAGCCAAGCCAGGGGGTTCTATGGCTACACCTTC.

This clonotype was counted ten times or more. In nucleotides, the CDR3 is TGTGCCAGCAGCGGACTAGCGGGGGATGAGCAGTTCTTC. The encoded protein is CASSGLAGDEQFF. V and J are TRBV2 and TRBJ2-1; 13 nucleotides align to TRBD2. Germline trimming cut 6 bases from V and 8 bases from J; bases unmatched to any gene: 1. The CDR3 spans 13 residues. Germline-derived CDR1 and CDR2 are SNHLY and FYNNEI.

The chain employs TRBV11-2 and TRBJ2-1; D not certain. Germline-derived CDR1 and CDR2 are SGHAT and FQNNGV. Trimming took 5 bases from V and 0 from J, leaving 8 bases between them. This CDR3 contains 14 residues. The CDR3: CASSPSRSYNEQFF. The CDR3 DNA is TGTGCCAGCAGCCCCAGCCGCTCCTACAATGAGCAGTTCTTC.

V gene TRBV7-2 combines with J gene TRBJ1-2, with 11 bases fitting TRBD1. The length of the CDR3 is 15 residues. Trimming took 2 bases from V and 7 from J; bases not matched to a gene: 6. The germline V gene has CDR1 SGHTA and CDR2 FQGNSA. The CDR3 loop reads CASSLNGQGAIGYTF. In DNA form, the CDR3 reads TGTGCCAGCAGCTTAAACGGACAGGGGGCGATTGGCTACACCTTC.